Below are 20 T cell receptor beta chains sequenced from a single sample in a study of blood T cell repertoires in COVID-19 (dated by TCRdb to between 2020 and 2021). Libraries were made using the immunoSEQ multiplex PCR assay. TCRdb took this table from immuneACCESS and kept in-frame rearrangements with V and J called. Such tables lack part of the clones; where checked against another copy, unresolved V genes explain under half of the gap, and the rest is unexplained. The sample table lists fewer than 90,000 clones, approximately 86% of them with a count of one. The ten most abundant clones make up approximately 5% of the sample. Sequencing was carried out using peripheral blood. All receptors derive from a man aged 50-59 years with active or convalescent COVID-19.

The chain recombines TRBV6-2 or TRBV6-3 with TRBJ2-7; TRBD1 matches 10 bases. This CDR3 comprises 15 residues. The junction had 9 bases not matched to a gene; V was cut back by 5 bases and J by 5 bases. Germline loops: CDR1 MNHEY, CDR2 SVGEGT. The DNA of the CDR3 is TGTGCCAGCAGTCGAAACCGGGACAGGGGACACGAGCAGTACTTC. Amino acids: CASSRNRDRGHEQYF.

V and J are TRBV12-2 and TRBJ2-3; TRBD1 reflects the table's D call only, with no check against the DNA. TRBV12-2 is a pseudogene. The CDR3 totals 17 residues. The CDR3 here is CASRLAVGQGWADTQYF. The CDR3 DNA sequence: TGTGCAAGTCGCTTAGCCGTAGGGCAGGGATGGGCAGATACGCAGTATTTT.

The J gene is TRBJ2-5, the V gene TRBV29-1, with 9 bases that match TRBD2. The germline V gene has CDR1 SQVTM and CDR2 ANQGSEA. V lost 4 bases and J lost 1; bases outside the gene matches: 10. CDR3 length: 16 amino acids. The CDR3 sequence is CSVGEAAGGLQETQYF. DNA of the CDR3: TGCAGCGTTGGGGAGGCAGCGGGGGGCCTCCAAGAGACCCAGTACTTC.

The chain links TRBV6-5 to TRBJ2-1, with 15 bases that match TRBD2. Germline V gene sequence: CDR1 MNHEY, CDR2 SVGAGI. The CDR3 is made up of 15 amino acids. Unmatched junction bases numbered 3, after V lost 4 bases and J lost 8 bases. The chain's CDR3 is CASSSGLAGGDEQFF. The CDR3 coding sequence is TGTGCCAGCAGTTCGGGACTAGCGGGGGGAGATGAGCAGTTCTTC.

The sample holds a few counts of this clone. V usage is TRBV21-1 and J usage is TRBJ1-6; TRBD1 is taken as the D call from the table, unchecked against the DNA. TRBV21-1 is termed a pseudogene. CDR3 length: 16 residues. The CDR3 protein is CASSKRQGSYNSPLHF. Written as DNA, the CDR3 is TGTGCCAGCAGCAAAAGACAGGGATCCTATAATTCACCCCTCCACTTT.

The chain links TRBV5-4 to TRBJ2-3; 10 nucleotides line up with TRBD1. The CDR3 sequence is 15 residues long. Germline V gene data show CDR1 as SGHNT and CDR2 as YYREEE (reference sequence). V was pared by 5 bases and J by 5 bases, with 8 bases of the junction left unmatched. CDR3 sequence: CASSSTTGGGDTQYF. The CDR3 nucleotides are TGTGCCAGCAGTTCGACGACAGGGGGCGGAGATACGCAGTATTTT.

This rearrangement joins TRBV24-1 to TRBJ1-4; D uncertain. The germline V gene has CDR1 KGHDR and CDR2 SFDVKD. The CDR3 is 13 residues long. With 4 bases removed from V and 2 bases from J, the gap between germline ends came to 4 bases. The CDR3 DNA reads TGTGCCACCAGTGACGGGACTAATGAAAAACTGTTTTTT. It specifies CATSDGTNEKLFF.

V gene TRBV10-1 combines with J gene TRBJ2-2; the D gene is possibly TRBD1 (6 bases). V was clipped by 3 bases and J by 3 bases, with 11 bases between them. CDR3 length: 15 residues. Germline-derived CDR1 and CDR2 are WNHNN and SYGVQD (reference sequence). CDR3 nucleotides: TGCGCCAGCAGTGAAGTCAGGGGTGACACCGGGGAGCTGTTTTTT. It yields the protein CASSEVRGDTGELFF.

The chain uses TRBV4-1 and TRBJ2-5; 11 nucleotides line up with TRBD2. Germline-derived CDR1 and CDR2 are MGHRA and YSYEKL. Trimming cost V 3 bases and J 1 base; bases outside gene matches: 4. The CDR3 is 16 residues long. The CDR3 region is CASSQGTSGFQETQYF. The CDR3 DNA is TGCGCCAGCAGCCAGGGGACTAGCGGATTCCAAGAGACCCAGTACTTC.

This clone was seen ten or more times. The chain recombines TRBV28 with TRBJ1-3; D may be TRBD1 (5 bases). The length of the CDR3 is 14 residues. Trimming left V 3 bases short and J 0 bases short, with 6 bases between. Germline assignment: CDR1 MDHEN and CDR2 SYDVKM. The CDR3 DNA reads TGTGCCAGCAGTTTCGGGGGCTCTGGAAACACCATATATTTT. As protein: CASSFGGSGNTIYF.

The chain is built from TRBV3-1 (or the pseudogene TRBV3-2) and TRBJ1-2; 8 nucleotides match TRBD1. The V gene end was trimmed by 1 base and the J gene end by 5 bases; junction bases not matched to a gene: 6. CDR3 length: 15 amino acids. Per the germline V gene, CDR1 is LGHDT and CDR2 is YNNKEL (reference sequence). CDR3 residues: CASSQGTGNRYGYTF. The CDR3 DNA is TGTGCCAGCAGCCAAGGGACAGGGAATCGGTATGGCTACACCTTC.

This sequence joins TRBV6-5 and TRBJ2-3, with 8 positions matching TRBD2. Germline-derived CDR1 and CDR2 are MNHEY and SVGAGI. V trimming: 0 bases; J trimming: 4 bases; junction bases outside the gene matches: 6. The CDR3 has 16 residues. The CDR3 DNA reads as TGTGCCAGCAGTTACTCGTCGGGGGGGGGATCAGATACGCAGTATTTT. Encoded protein: CASSYSSGGGSDTQYF.

This chain joins TRBV6-5 and TRBJ1-6, with D possibly TRBD1 on 5 matching bases. The CDR3 is 15 amino acids. V lost 1 base and J 9 bases, leaving 13 bases between the germline ends. Looked up from germline, CDR1 is MNHEY and CDR2 is SVGAGI. The CDR3 here is CASSYWTTDISPLHF. The CDR3 DNA sequence: TGTGCCAGCAGTTACTGGACAACCGACATTTCACCCCTCCACTTT.

This chain links TRBV10-1 with TRBJ2-3, with TRBD2 matching over 8 bases. This CDR3 comprises 13 residues. Trimming removed 7 bases from V and 4 bases from J; junction bases left unmatched: 4. The germline V gene has CDR1 WNHNN and CDR2 SYGVQD (reference sequence). The CDR3 DNA sequence: TGCGCCAGCATTCGGGGGGGGCCAGATACGCAGTATTTT. Residues: CASIRGGPDTQYF.

The gene calls are TRBV5-1 and TRBJ1-3, with TRBD1 as a possible D gene (6 bases). The CDR3 has 15 residues. Germline V lookup: CDR1 SGHRS, CDR2 YFSETQ. Trimming cost V 2 bases and J 4 bases, with 13 bases left between them. CDR3 region: CASSLEGGPGNTIYF. The CDR3 nucleotides are TGCGCCAGCAGCTTAGAGGGGGGGCCAGGAAACACCATATATTTT.

The chain joins TRBV19 to TRBJ2-5, with TRBD2 identical over 7 bases. Germline-derived CDR1 and CDR2 are LNHDA and SQIVND (reference sequence). The CDR3 runs to 14 residues. The V segment lost 5 bases and the J segment 2 bases; nucleotides outside the gene matches: 5. CDR3 sequence: CASSLGGVQETQYF. The CDR3 DNA reads as TGTGCCAGTAGTTTGGGGGGGGTTCAAGAGACCCAGTACTTC.

DNA for the CDR3: TGTGCCAGCAGTGGCACCTTCCCGGGGAACTACTACGAGCAGTACGTC. Translated, it gives CASSGTFPGNYYEQYV. The chain combines TRBV2 with TRBJ2-7; weak D call: TRBD2 (5 bases). This CDR3 contains 16 residues. Germline V gene data show CDR1 as SNHLY and CDR2 as FYNNEI. Trimming shortened V by 4 bases and J by 3 bases, and 19 bases separated the two germline ends.

This clone occurred once. The J gene is TRBJ2-5, the V gene TRBV14; D is perhaps TRBD2 (5 bases). The CDR3 contains 14 residues. Per germline, CDR1 SGHDN and CDR2 FVKESK. V lost 0 bases, J lost 7 bases, and 12 bases lay in between. The CDR3 reads CASSQDGLAGTQYF. In DNA, the CDR3 is TGTGCCAGCAGCCAAGATGGTTTGGCGGGGACCCAGTACTTC.

The chain combines TRBV23-1 with TRBJ1-5; 8 bases match TRBD1. TRBV23-1 is an ORF, with its function uncertain. CDR3 length: 19 residues. The trim removed 3 bases at V and 9 bases at J, leaving 22 bases unmatched. CDR3 region: CASSHVVPPPGQGLPPQHF. The CDR3 DNA follows: TGCGCCAGCAGTCACGTGGTTCCCCCCCCCGGACAGGGCCTTCCGCCCCAGCATTTT.

This chain connects TRBV5-5 to TRBJ2-6; weak D call: TRBD2 (6 bases). Per the germline V gene, CDR1 is SGHKS and CDR2 is YYEKEE (reference sequence). This CDR3 is 20 amino acids long. V was clipped by 0 bases and J by 0 bases, with 19 bases between them. CDR3 in amino acids: CASSLAPSGGAPSGANVLTF. As DNA, the CDR3 is TGTGCCAGCAGCTTGGCCCCGTCCGGGGGAGCCCCCTCTGGGGCCAACGTCCTGACTTTC.